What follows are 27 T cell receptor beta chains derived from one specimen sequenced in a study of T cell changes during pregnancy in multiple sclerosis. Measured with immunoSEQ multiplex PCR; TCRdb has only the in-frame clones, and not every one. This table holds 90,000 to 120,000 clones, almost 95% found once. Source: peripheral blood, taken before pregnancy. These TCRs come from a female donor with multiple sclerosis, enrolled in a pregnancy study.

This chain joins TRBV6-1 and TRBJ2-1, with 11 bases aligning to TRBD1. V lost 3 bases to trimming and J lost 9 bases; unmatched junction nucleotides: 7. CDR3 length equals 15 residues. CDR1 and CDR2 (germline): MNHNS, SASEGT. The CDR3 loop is CASSEPGTGGREQFF. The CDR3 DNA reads TGTGCCAGCAGTGAGCCCGGGACAGGGGGTCGTGAGCAGTTCTTC.

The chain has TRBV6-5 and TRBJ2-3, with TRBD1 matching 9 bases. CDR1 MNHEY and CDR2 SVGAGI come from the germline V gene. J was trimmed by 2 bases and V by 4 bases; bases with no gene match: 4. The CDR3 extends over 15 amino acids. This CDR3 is CASSSGQGNTDTQYF. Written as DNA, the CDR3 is TGTGCCAGCAGTTCCGGACAGGGGAACACAGATACGCAGTATTTT.

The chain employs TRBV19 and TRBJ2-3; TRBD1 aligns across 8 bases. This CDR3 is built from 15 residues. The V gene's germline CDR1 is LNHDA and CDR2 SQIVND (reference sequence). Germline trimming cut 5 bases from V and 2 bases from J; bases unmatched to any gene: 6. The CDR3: CASSDNQGATDTQYF. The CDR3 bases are TGTGCCAGTAGTGATAATCAGGGGGCCACAGATACGCAGTATTTT. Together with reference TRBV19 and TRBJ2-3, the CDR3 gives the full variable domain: DGGITQSPKYLFRKEGQNVTLSCEQNLNHDAMYWYRQDPGQGLRLIYYSQIVNDFQKGDIAEGYSVSREKKESFPLTVTSAQKNPTAFYLCASSDNQGATDTQYFGPGTRLTVL.

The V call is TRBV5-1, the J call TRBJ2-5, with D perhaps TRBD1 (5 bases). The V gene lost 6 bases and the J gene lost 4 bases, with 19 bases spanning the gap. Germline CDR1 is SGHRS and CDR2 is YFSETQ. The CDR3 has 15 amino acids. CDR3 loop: CASKSGPGWGETQYF. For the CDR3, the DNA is TGCGCCAGCAAATCTGGTCCAGGGTGGGGAGAGACCCAGTACTTC.

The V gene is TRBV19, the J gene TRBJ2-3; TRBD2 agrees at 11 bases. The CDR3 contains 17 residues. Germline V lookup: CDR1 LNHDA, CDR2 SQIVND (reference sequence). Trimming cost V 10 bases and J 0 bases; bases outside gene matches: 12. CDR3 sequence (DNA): TGTGCCACCGCGGGGACTAGCGGATACTCTAGCACAGATACGCAGTATTTT. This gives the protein CATAGTSGYSSTDTQYF.

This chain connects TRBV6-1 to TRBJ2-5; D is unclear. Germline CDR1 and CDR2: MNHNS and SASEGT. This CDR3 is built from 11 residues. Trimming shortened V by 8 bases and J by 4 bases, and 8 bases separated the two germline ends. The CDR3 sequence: CASWAGETQYF. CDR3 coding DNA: TGTGCCAGCTGGGCAGGAGAGACCCAGTACTTC.

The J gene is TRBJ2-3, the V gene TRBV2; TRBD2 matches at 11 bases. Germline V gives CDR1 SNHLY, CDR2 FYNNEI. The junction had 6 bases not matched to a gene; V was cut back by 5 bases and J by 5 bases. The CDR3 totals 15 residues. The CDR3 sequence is CASSLLAGGGDTQYF. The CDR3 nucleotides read TGTGCCAGCAGTCTCTTAGCGGGAGGGGGAGATACGCAGTATTTT.

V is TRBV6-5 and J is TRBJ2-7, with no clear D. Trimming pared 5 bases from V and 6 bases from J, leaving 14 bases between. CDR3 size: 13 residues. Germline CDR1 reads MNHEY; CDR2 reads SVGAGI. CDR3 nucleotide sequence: TGTGCCAGCAGTCCCTTGGTTTCCGGCGAGCAGTACTTC. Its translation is CASSPLVSGEQYF.

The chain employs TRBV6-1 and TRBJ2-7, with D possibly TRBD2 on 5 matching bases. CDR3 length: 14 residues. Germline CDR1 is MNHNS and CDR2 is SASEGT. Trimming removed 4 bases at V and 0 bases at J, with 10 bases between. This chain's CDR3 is CASSGRRDSYEQYF. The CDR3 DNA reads TGTGCCAGCAGTGGTAGACGGGACTCCTACGAGCAGTACTTC.

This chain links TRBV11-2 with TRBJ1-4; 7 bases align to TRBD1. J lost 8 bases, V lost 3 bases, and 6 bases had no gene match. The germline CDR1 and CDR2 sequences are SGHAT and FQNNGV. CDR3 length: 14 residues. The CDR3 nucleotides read TGTGCCAGCAGCTTCCAGGGGGGAAACGAAAAACTGTTTTTT. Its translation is CASSFQGGNEKLFF.

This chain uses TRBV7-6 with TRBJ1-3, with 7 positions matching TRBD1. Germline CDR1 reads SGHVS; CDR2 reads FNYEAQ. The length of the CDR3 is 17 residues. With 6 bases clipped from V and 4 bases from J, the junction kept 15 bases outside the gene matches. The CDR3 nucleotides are TGTGCCAGCAGACCAAGCCCCGGGACAGCAGACGGAAACACCATATATTTT. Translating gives CASRPSPGTADGNTIYF.

The CDR3 region is CAWSWTRGAYNEQFF. The CDR3 bases are TGTGCCTGGAGTTGGACCCGCGGGGCCTACAATGAGCAGTTCTTC. The chain combines TRBV30 with TRBJ2-1; tentatively, D is TRBD2 (6 bases). Germline lookup yields CDR1 GTSNPN and CDR2 SVGIG (reference sequence). V lost 2 bases, J lost 2 bases, and 13 bases lay in between. The CDR3 sequence is 15 residues long.

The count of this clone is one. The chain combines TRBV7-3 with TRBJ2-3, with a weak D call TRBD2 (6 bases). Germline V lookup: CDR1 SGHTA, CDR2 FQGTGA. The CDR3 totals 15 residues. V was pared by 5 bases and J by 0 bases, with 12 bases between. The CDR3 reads CASSPPGRSTDTQYF. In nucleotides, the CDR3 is TGTGCCAGCAGCCCCCCCGGGAGAAGCACAGATACGCAGTATTTT.

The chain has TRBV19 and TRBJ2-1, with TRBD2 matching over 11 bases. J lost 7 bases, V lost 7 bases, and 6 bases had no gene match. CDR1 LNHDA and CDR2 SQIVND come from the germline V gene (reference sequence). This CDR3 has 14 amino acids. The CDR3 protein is CASNISGRENEQFF. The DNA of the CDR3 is TGTGCCAGTAACATTAGCGGGAGGGAGAATGAGCAGTTCTTC.

This chain's CDR3 is CASSPWTGEAFF. The DNA of the CDR3 is TGTGCCAGCAGCCCGTGGACAGGGGAAGCTTTCTTT. This chain connects TRBV7-9 to TRBJ1-1; 8 nucleotides agree with TRBD1. The V and J ends lost 5 bases and 8 bases, in that order; junction bases with no gene match: 4. Germline lookup yields CDR1 SEHNR and CDR2 FQNEAQ (reference sequence). This CDR3 has 12 residues. The whole variable domain, filled in from reference TRBV7-9 and TRBJ1-1, reads DTGVSQNPRHKITKRGQNVTFRCDPISEHNRLYWYRQTLGQGPEFLTYFQNEAQLEKSRLLSDRFSAERPKGSFSTLEIQRTEQGDSAMYLCASSPWTGEAFFGQGTRLTVV.

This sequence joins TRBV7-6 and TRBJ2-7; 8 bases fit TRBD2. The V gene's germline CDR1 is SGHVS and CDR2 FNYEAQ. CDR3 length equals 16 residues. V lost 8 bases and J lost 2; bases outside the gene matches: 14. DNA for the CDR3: TGTGCCAGCGGGTTTGGTGTGGGACTAGGTACCTACGAGCAGTACTTC. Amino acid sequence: CASGFGVGLGTYEQYF.

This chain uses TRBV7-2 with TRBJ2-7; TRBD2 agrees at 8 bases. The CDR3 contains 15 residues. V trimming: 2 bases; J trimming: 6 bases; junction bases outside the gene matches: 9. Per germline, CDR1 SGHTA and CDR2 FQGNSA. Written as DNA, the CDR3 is TGTGCCAGCAGCTTATATTCGGGAGGGCCTAGCGAGCAGTACTTC. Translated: CASSLYSGGPSEQYF.

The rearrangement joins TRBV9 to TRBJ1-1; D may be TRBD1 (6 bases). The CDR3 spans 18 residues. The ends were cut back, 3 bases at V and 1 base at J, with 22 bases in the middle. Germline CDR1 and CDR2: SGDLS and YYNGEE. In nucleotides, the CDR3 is TGTGCCAGCAGCGAGAGGGGGGGTGGGAACACCCGGAACACTGAAGCTTTCTTT. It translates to CASSERGGGNTRNTEAFF. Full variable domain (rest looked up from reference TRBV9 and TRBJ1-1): DSGVTQTPKHLITATGQRVTLRCSPRSGDLSVYWYQQSLDQGLQFLIQYYNGEERAKGNILERFSAQQFPDLHSELNLSSLELGDSALYFCASSERGGGNTRNTEAFFGQGTRLTVV.

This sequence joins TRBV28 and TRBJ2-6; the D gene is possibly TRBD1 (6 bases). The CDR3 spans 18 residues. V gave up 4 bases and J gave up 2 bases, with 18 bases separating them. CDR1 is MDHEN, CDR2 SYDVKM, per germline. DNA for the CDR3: TGTGCCAGCAGTTCCCCCCGGCAGGGGAAGGCTGGGGCCAACGTCCTGACTTTC. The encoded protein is CASSSPRQGKAGANVLTF.

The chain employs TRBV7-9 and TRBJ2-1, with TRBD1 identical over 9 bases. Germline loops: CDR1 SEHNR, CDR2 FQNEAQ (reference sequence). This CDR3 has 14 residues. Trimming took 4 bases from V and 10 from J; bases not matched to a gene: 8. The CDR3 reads CASSSRDREGEQFF. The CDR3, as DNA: TGTGCCAGCAGCTCCAGGGACAGGGAGGGGGAGCAGTTCTTC.

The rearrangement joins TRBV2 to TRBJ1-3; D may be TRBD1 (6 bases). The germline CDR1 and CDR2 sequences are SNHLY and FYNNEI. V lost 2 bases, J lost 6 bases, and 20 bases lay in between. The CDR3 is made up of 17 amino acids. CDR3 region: CASSEPQGFGQTNTIYF. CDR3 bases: TGTGCCAGCAGTGAACCGCAGGGGTTCGGTCAAACAAACACCATATATTTT.

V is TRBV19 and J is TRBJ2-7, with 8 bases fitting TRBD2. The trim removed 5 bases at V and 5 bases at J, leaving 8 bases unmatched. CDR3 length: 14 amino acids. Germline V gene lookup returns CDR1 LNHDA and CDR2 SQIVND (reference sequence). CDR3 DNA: TGTGCCAGTAGTTCCGGGACTAGTGGAGACGAGCAGTACTTC. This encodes CASSSGTSGDEQYF.

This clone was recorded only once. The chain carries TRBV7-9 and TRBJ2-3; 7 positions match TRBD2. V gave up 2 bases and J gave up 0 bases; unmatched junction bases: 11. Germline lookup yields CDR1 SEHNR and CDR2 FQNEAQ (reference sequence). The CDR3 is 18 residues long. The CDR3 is CASSLPPLAGYSTDTQYF. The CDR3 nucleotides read TGTGCCAGCAGCTTACCCCCCTTAGCGGGCTACAGCACAGATACGCAGTATTTT.

DNA of the CDR3: TGTGCCATCACGGGACAGCGCCTCTACGAGCAGTACTTC. Protein sequence: CAITGQRLYEQYF. The rearrangement links TRBV28 to TRBJ2-7; 7 bases align to TRBD1. Germline V lookup: CDR1 MDHEN, CDR2 SYDVKM. V gave up 10 bases and J gave up 3 bases; unmatched junction bases: 9. This CDR3 is 13 amino acids long.

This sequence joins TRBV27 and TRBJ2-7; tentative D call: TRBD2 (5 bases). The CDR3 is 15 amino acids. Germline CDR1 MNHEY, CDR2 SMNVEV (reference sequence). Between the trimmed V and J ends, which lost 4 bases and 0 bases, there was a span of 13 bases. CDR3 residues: CASSWRSTSSYEQYF. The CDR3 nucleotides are TGTGCCAGCAGTTGGCGTAGCACTAGCTCCTACGAGCAGTACTTC.

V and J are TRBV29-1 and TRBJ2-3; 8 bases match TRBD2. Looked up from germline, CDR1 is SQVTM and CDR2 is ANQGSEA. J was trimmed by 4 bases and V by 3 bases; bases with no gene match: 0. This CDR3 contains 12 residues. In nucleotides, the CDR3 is TGCAGCGTTGAGACTAGCGCAGATACGCAGTATTTT. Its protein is CSVETSADTQYF.

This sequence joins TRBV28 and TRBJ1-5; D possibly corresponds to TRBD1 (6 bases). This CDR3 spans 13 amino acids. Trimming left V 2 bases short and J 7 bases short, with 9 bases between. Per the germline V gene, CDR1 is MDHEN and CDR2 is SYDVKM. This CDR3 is CASSLGGAQPQHF. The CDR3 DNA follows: TGTGCCAGCAGTTTAGGGGGGGCCCAGCCCCAGCATTTT. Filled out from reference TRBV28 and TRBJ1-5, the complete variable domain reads DVKVTQSSRYLVKRTGEKVFLECVQDMDHENMFWYRQDPGLGLRLIYFSYDVKMKEKGDIPEGYSVSREKKERFSLILESASTNQTSMYLCASSLGGAQPQHFGDGTRLSIL.